The 2 T cell receptor beta chains given below trace back to one sample, sequenced in a study of T cell responses to AZD1222 COVID-19 vaccine. TCRdb's table, derived via immunoSEQ multiplex PCR, lists solely in-frame clones and lacks some. The sample shows about 130,000 clones, over 90% of them seen only once. The sequencing used peripheral blood, collected on day 0 of AZD1222 vaccination. Source of these receptors: an adult in good health.

The chain has TRBV19 and TRBJ1-5; D may be TRBD1 (6 bases). CDR3 size: 14 residues. CDR1 is LNHDA, CDR2 SQIVND, per germline (reference sequence). V was shortened by 3 bases and J by 7 bases, with 13 bases between the two germline ends. CDR3 bases: TGTGCCAGTAGTATCGTGCCGGGACACCAGCCCCAGCATTTT. It is translated as CASSIVPGHQPQHF. The full variable domain, its missing parts supplied by reference TRBV19 and TRBJ1-5, is DGGITQSPKYLFRKEGQNVTLSCEQNLNHDAMYWYRQDPGQGLRLIYYSQIVNDFQKGDIAEGYSVSREKKESFPLTVTSAQKNPTAFYLCASSIVPGHQPQHFGDGTRLSIL.

The V gene is TRBV11-3, the J gene TRBJ2-1; D might be TRBD1 (6 bases). The CDR3 extends over 16 amino acids. Germline CDR1 is SGHNT and CDR2 is YENEEA. With 4 bases removed from V and 4 bases from J, the gap between germline ends came to 17 bases. CDR3 DNA: TGTGCCAGCAGCTCCGACAGGTTCGGACTTTACAATGAGCAGTTCTTC. This translates into CASSSDRFGLYNEQFF.